This T cell receptor (beta chain) comes out of a study of beta chain features in type 1 diabetes. A CD45RO/CCR7/CD25/CD127/CD95/CD27 panel sorted naive, central memory, regulatory and stem cell-like memory CD4+ cells. This clone was seen a handful of times. Its antigen is not identified. Reverse transcribing all isolated RNA meant expressed TCRB transcripts were sequenced. The protocol was immunoSEQ multiplex PCR, while the TCRdb copy is restricted to in-frame clones and leaves out a portion. The sample includes about 260,000 clones, roughly 21% seen only once; the top ten take about 0.028%. CDR3 length equals 14 residues. Germline V gives CDR1 MDHEN, CDR2 SYDVKM. With 4 bases removed from V and 4 bases from J, the gap between germline ends came to 10 bases. Study-wide points: Researchers report that Type 1 diabetes patients had moderately but significantly shorter TCRB CDR3s across all four CD4+ subsets.

Material: naive CD4+ T cells from blood. The clonotype comes from a woman in her forties with type 1 diabetes. The rearrangement joins TRBV28 to TRBJ1-4; D call uncertain. The CDR3 DNA reads TGTGCCAGCAGTTCCCGCCGGTTTAATGAAAAACTGTTTTTT. Protein product: CASSSRRFNEKLFF.